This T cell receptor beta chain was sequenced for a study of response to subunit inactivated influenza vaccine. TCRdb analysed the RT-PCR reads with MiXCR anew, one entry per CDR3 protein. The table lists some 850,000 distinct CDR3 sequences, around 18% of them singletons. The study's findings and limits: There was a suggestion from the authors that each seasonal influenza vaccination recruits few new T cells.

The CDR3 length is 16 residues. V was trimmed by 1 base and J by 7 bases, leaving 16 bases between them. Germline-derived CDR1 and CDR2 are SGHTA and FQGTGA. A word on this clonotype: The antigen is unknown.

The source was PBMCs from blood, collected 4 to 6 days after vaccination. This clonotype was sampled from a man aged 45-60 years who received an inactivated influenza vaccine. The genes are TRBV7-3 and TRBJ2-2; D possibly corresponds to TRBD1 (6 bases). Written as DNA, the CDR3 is TGTGCCAGCAGCTTAAGCCCCACAACAGGGATCGGGGAGCTGTTTTTT. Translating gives CASSLSPTTGIGELFF.